This T cell receptor beta chain comes out of a study of T cell responses to AZD1222 COVID-19 vaccine. Looked up from germline, CDR1 is LGHDT and CDR2 is YNNKEL (reference sequence). The CDR3 is made up of 15 amino acids. V lost 4 bases, J lost 8 bases, and 15 bases lay in between. Study findings and constraints: Baseline seropositives among AZD1222 recipients totaled only 5 to 7. Every sample of the repertoires postdated the peak T cell response. The donor group comprised mostly white British people and more females; the analysis possibly underestimated clonal diversity.

Only in-frame clones appear in the TCRdb table, and some are missing; sequencing was by immunoSEQ multiplex PCR. There are 160,000 or so clones in the sample; approximately 87% occur only once, and 8% to 10% lies in the top ten. A note on this clone: Its antigen is not identified.

Pooled samples include second doses given at about 4 or 12 weeks. The receptor comes from an adult who received the AZD1222 COVID-19 vaccine. Sequenced material: peripheral blood, taken 28 days after the second AZD1222 dose. The chain is built from TRBV3-1 (or the pseudogene TRBV3-2) and TRBJ1-6, with a possible D match to TRBD1 (5 bases). CDR3 residues: CASSPTPGFDSPLHF. In DNA form, the CDR3 reads TGTGCCAGCAGCCCGACCCCAGGGTTTGATTCACCCCTCCACTTT.